This T cell receptor (beta chain) was obtained from a study of post-analysis software for immune sequencing data (dated by TCRdb to about 2015). Looking at the study overall: Recorded disease courses included relapsing-remitting, secondary progressive and progressive-relapsing multiple sclerosis, with some patients lacking subtype annotation. A subset of samples was prepared in parallel using single-end sample barcoding, then pooled and co-amplified after Illumina adapter ligation. The multiple sclerosis patient repertoires were compared with 11 previously published healthy control repertoires from donors aged 6 to 25 years. Paper-wide results and their limitations: Strong co-clustering of samples prepared in the same batch was shown by direct clustering with F measure, prompting a batch-effect correction. The multiple sclerosis patient group was slightly younger than the control group. Roughly 5 TRBV segments, including TRBV5-6, TRBV5-1 and TRBV20-1, were significantly more frequent in patients than controls. Multiple sclerosis patients had significantly lower normalized Chao1 diversity than controls, a result that suggests substantial peripheral T-cell clonal expansion.

The germline V gene encodes CDR1 DFQATT and CDR2 SNEGSKA (reference sequence). The CDR3 goes from the cysteine to the phenylalanine over 14 residues. The kept DNA is CDR3 alone, 42 bases in frame from the first base. Of note for this clonotype: Its antigen is not yet known. No clone much larger than this one lies a single base away; base qualities are absent.

TCR beta repertoires were profiled from peripheral blood of roughly twelve young patients with multiple sclerosis to demonstrate the VDJtools post-analysis software. Multiple sclerosis patients were children and adolescents aged about 6 to 16 years. The library was generated by PCR. TCRdb shows the sequencer as Illumina HiSeq 2500. To reduce PCR and sequencing biases, unique molecular identifiers were built into the TCR beta cDNA libraries. Every 1 to 10 million input T cells yielded approximately 500,000 cDNA molecules, meaning each molecule approximated one T cell. The patient libraries were prepared and sequenced with the same protocol used for the earlier healthy control dataset. Samples belonging to the same batch were prepared together, multiplexed and sequenced on a shared HiSeq lane. The authors processed their data as follows. MIGEC was used to process the raw barcoded reads, and molecular identifier groups with only a single read were discarded before consensus assembly and CDR3 extraction. VDJtools was used for post-analysis of the clonotype tables, and diversity was normalized by down-sampling every dataset to the size of the smallest sample. In repertoire overlap clustering, CDR3 amino acid sequences, but not nucleotide sequences, were matched to correct batch-related cross-sample contamination. TCRdb reprocessing: public reads trimmed at Q25 with fastp, clones called with MiXCR, in-frame beta chains kept. All rows with the same CDR3 protein become a single entry with the most common DNA and genes. The V and J calls, along with clone size, are taken from TCRdb and not from the paper's own processing. Here the sample has 750,000 to 950,000 distinct CDR3 sequences; approximately 50% occur a single time. The ten largest clonotypes hold approximately 4.3% of the sample.

The origin of this receptor is a girl aged 5-17 years with multiple sclerosis. The sequenced material came from blood. In this chain, TRBV20-1 is recombined with TRBJ2-5, with 8 central nucleotides matching TRBD1. The J call is uncertain, as TRBJ2-7 better fits the DNA end. The CDR3 reads CSAREGAGGSEQYF. The nucleotides read TGCAGTGCTAGAGAGGGGGCAGGGGGCAGCGAGCAGTACTTC.